Shown below are 20 T cell receptor beta chains from a single sample sequenced in a study of T-cell reconstitution after alpha-beta-depleted transplantation in children. Construction of the TCRbeta library involved unique molecular identifiers. TCRdb reprocessed the PCR reads with MiXCR, giving one entry per CDR3 protein. The sample holds hundreds of thousands of distinct CDR3 sequences, about an eighth seen once. This specimen was PBMCs, taken before TCRalphabeta/CD19-depleted stem cell transplant. These TCRs come from a girl between 2 and 10 years old with congenital amegakaryocytic thrombocytopenia, due to receive a stem cell transplant.

The gene calls are TRBV5-1 and TRBJ2-1; 8 bases are shared with TRBD1. This CDR3 region has 16 residues. The V and J ends lost 4 bases and 0 bases, in that order; junction bases with no gene match: 6. Germline CDR1 is SGHRS and CDR2 is YFSETQ. The CDR3 loop reads CASSRTGFSSYNEQFF. In nucleotides, the CDR3 is TGCGCCAGCAGCAGGACAGGGTTTAGCTCCTACAATGAGCAGTTCTTC.

This clonotype was counted a few times. The chain carries TRBV2 and TRBJ2-7; 7 bases fit TRBD1. Germline V lookup: CDR1 SNHLY, CDR2 FYNNEI. V lost 4 bases, J lost 2 bases, and 8 bases stayed unmatched. The CDR3 has 15 amino acids. The CDR3 loop is CASSGGTGQTYEQYF. DNA of the CDR3: TGTGCCAGCAGTGGGGGGACGGGACAGACCTACGAGCAGTACTTC.

There are many counts of this clonotype. The chain links TRBV15 to TRBJ2-1, with 11 bases matching TRBD2. Germline lookup yields CDR1 LNHNV and CDR2 YYDKDF (reference sequence). V was clipped by 4 bases and J by 0 bases; unmatched bases: 5. CDR3 length: 17 amino acids. In DNA form, the CDR3 reads TGTGCCACCAGCAATAGCGGGAGGGGGGGCTCCTACAATGAGCAGTTCTTC. Translating gives CATSNSGRGGSYNEQFF.

This clonotype was seen only a few times. The chain employs TRBV7-9 and TRBJ1-2; D might be TRBD1 (5 bases). This CDR3 has 16 residues. The germline V gene has CDR1 SEHNR and CDR2 FQNEAQ (reference sequence). V dropped 5 bases and J dropped 5 bases, with 21 bases sitting between them. This chain's CDR3 is CASSRANIRQFYGYTF. CDR3 in DNA: TGTGCCAGCAGCCGTGCTAATATTAGACAGTTTTATGGCTACACCTTC.

This clonotype was picked up a small number of times. CDR3 protein: CASSYPPVFRGYTF. The CDR3 DNA sequence: TGTGCCAGCAGCTACCCTCCAGTATTTCGCGGCTACACCTTC. The chain combines TRBV7-2 with TRBJ1-2; D ambiguous. Germline V CDR1 and CDR2: SGHTA, FQGNSA. The CDR3 covers 14 residues. The V and J ends lost 4 bases and 8 bases respectively, with 17 bases between them. The entire variable domain, with the rest obtained from reference TRBV7-2 and TRBJ1-2, is as follows: GAGVSQSPSNKVTEKGKDVELRCDPISGHTALYWYRQSLGQGLEFLIYFQGNSAPDKSGLPSDRFSAERTGGSVSTLTIQRTQQEDSAVYLCASSYPPVFRGYTFGSGTRLTVV.

In this sample, this clonotype turned up many times. This chain joins TRBV7-2 and TRBJ2-7; 8 bases agree with TRBD2. The length of the CDR3 is 14 residues. The germline V gene encodes CDR1 SGHTA and CDR2 FQGNSA. V shed 5 bases, J shed 8 bases, and the junction held 11 bases outside the gene matches. The CDR3 coding sequence is TGTGCCAGCAGCCCAAAAGCGGGAGTTTCTCAGCAGTACTTC. It codes for CASSPKAGVSQQYF.

This clonotype was picked up a small number of times. The chain uses TRBV5-1 and TRBJ2-7; 7 bases fit TRBD1. Germline values: CDR1 SGHRS, CDR2 YFSETQ. CDR3 length: 14 residues. The trim removed 3 bases at V and 5 bases at J, leaving 8 bases unmatched. CDR3 sequence reads: CASSWKTGIDEQYF. The CDR3 DNA reads TGCGCCAGCAGCTGGAAGACAGGGATCGACGAGCAGTACTTC.

This clonotype was observed a single time. The chain links TRBV20-1 to TRBJ2-1, with 7 bases identical to TRBD2. The CDR3 covers 12 residues. Germline V lookup: CDR1 DFQATT, CDR2 SNEGSKA (reference sequence). The V and J ends lost 8 bases and 6 bases, in that order; junction bases with no gene match: 7. The CDR3 nucleotides read TGCAGTCCGACGACTAGCATCAATGAGCAGTTCTTC. This encodes CSPTTSINEQFF.

This clonotype was seen only a few times. The rearrangement links TRBV5-1 to TRBJ2-3; D uncertain. Trimming took 3 bases from V and 6 from J, leaving 8 bases between them. Per the germline V gene, CDR1 is SGHRS and CDR2 is YFSETQ. This CDR3 is built from 12 residues. CDR3 amino acids: CASSSEIDTQYF. The CDR3 DNA is TGCGCCAGCAGCTCGGAAATCGATACGCAGTATTTT.

The table lists this clonotype with many counts. CDR3 in DNA: TGTGCCAGCAGCCCCTGGGAGGGAGTCTTAACCGTCTACAATGAGCAGTTCTTC. Translated, it gives CASSPWEGVLTVYNEQFF. V is TRBV27 and J is TRBJ2-1; 7 bases match TRBD2. Germline V gives CDR1 MNHEY, CDR2 SMNVEV (reference sequence). The CDR3 covers 18 residues. The V gene end was trimmed by 6 bases and the J gene end by 3 bases; junction bases not matched to a gene: 17.

This clonotype has a count of ten or more. V and J are TRBV6-5 and TRBJ2-2; weak D call: TRBD1 (5 bases). There are 15 residues in the CDR3. Germline V gene data show CDR1 as MNHEY and CDR2 as SVGAGI. V lost 5 bases and J lost 3, with 13 bases in between. The DNA for the CDR3 is TGTGCCAGCAGTCCCCGCGTAGGGGACACCGGGGAGCTGTTTTTT. This translates into CASSPRVGDTGELFF.

The rearrangement links TRBV6-1 to TRBJ2-7; 8 bases are a match to TRBD1. The J segment lost 9 bases and the V segment lost 4 bases, leaving 17 bases of the junction unmatched. The CDR3 length is 16 residues. In germline, CDR1 is MNHNS, CDR2 SASEGT. The CDR3 DNA is TGTGCCAGCAGTGGGTCGGACAGGGCCTCAGTCGTAGGGCAGTACTTC. This encodes CASSGSDRASVVGQYF.

The sample holds many counts of this clonotype. The chain carries TRBV10-3 and TRBJ2-2; the D is unclear. CDR1 ENHRY and CDR2 SYGVKD come from the germline V gene. Trimming shortened V by 1 base and J by 2 bases, and 2 bases separated the two germline ends. The CDR3 is 13 residues long. CDR3 in amino acids: CAISELNTGELFF. Written as DNA, the CDR3 is TGTGCCATCAGTGAGTTAAACACCGGGGAGCTGTTTTTT.

Here the CDR3 reads CASTPSSQESYGYTF. CDR3 DNA sequence: TGTGCCAGCACCCCCTCCTCACAGGAATCCTATGGCTACACCTTC. This chain joins TRBV6-1 and TRBJ1-2; tentatively, D is TRBD1 (5 bases). V lost 7 bases and J 4 bases, leaving 19 bases between the germline ends. The length of the CDR3 is 15 residues. The V gene's germline CDR1 is MNHNS and CDR2 SASEGT.

This clonotype was counted at least ten times. The chain recombines TRBV20-1 with TRBJ2-1; TRBD2 agrees at 8 bases. V dropped 0 bases and J dropped 3; count of bases not matched to a gene: 4. The CDR3 length is 15 residues. The germline V gene has CDR1 DFQATT and CDR2 SNEGSKA (reference sequence). CDR3 sequence (DNA): TGCAGTGCTAGAGACCTGCGGGAGGACTACAATGAGCAGTTCTTC. It specifies CSARDLREDYNEQFF.

Only a few counts were recorded for this clonotype. V and J are TRBV5-5 and TRBJ2-2; D is possibly TRBD1 (6 bases). The CDR3 length is 15 residues. V shed 2 bases and J shed 6 bases, with 14 bases lying between them. Germline values: CDR1 SGHKS, CDR2 YYEKEE (reference sequence). CDR3 in DNA: TGTGCCAGCAGCTTTATCTCAACAGGGTCCGGGGAGCTGTTTTTT. This translates into CASSFISTGSGELFF.

At least ten counts were recorded for this clonotype. This sequence joins TRBV12-3 or TRBV12-4 and TRBJ2-5; no firm D call. V lost 4 bases and J 4 bases, leaving 19 bases between the germline ends. This CDR3 has 16 amino acids. CDR3 coding DNA: TGTGCCAGCAGTTCGAAGGTCCGGGTGGTCCCAGAGACCCAGTACTTC. This translates into CASSSKVRVVPETQYF.

The rearrangement uses TRBV27 and TRBJ2-7; a weak D match, TRBD1 (5 bases). Looked up from germline, CDR1 is MNHEY and CDR2 is SMNVEV (reference sequence). Trimming took off 7 bases at V and 0 bases at J, with 13 bases between the two ends. The CDR3 contains 14 residues. CDR3 loop: CASNDSPYSYEQYF. CDR3 sequence (DNA): TGTGCCAGCAATGACAGTCCTTACTCCTACGAGCAGTACTTC.

The rearrangement joins TRBV12-3 or TRBV12-4 to TRBJ2-1, with TRBD2 identical over 10 bases. There are 16 residues in the CDR3. V shed 3 bases, J shed 5 bases, and the junction held 7 bases outside the gene matches. This CDR3 reads CASSFRRTSGNNEQFF. The CDR3 nucleotides read TGTGCCAGCAGTTTCAGAAGGACTAGCGGAAACAATGAGCAGTTCTTC.

This clonotype occurred many times. V is TRBV29-1 and J is TRBJ2-3, with 7 nucleotides matching TRBD2. Germline V gives CDR1 SQVTM, CDR2 ANQGSEA. The J segment lost 2 bases and the V segment lost 0 bases, leaving 11 bases of the junction unmatched. The CDR3 runs to 17 residues. CDR3: CSVEDPAWGGLTDTQYF. As DNA, the CDR3 is TGCAGCGTTGAAGACCCGGCCTGGGGGGGACTCACAGATACGCAGTATTTT.